The 30 T cell receptor beta chains listed next were all sequenced from one sample in a study of shared clonotypes between healthy human individuals. Assay: immunoSEQ multiplex PCR; the TCRdb copy retains only in-frame clones and omits some. The sample contains some 1,900,000 clones, approximately 95% of which appear only once. Naive-designated CD8 cells lacked CD45RO, were positively enriched for CCR7, and omitted terminally differentiated effector memory CD45RA+ cells. The material sequenced was naive CD8+ T cells sorted from blood. The receptors derive from a man aged 18 to 30 in good health.

The gene calls are TRBV4-2 and TRBJ2-1, with TRBD2 identical over 12 bases. CDR1 and CDR2 from the germline V gene are LGHNA and YNFKEQ. Trimming took 4 bases from V and 3 from J; bases not matched to a gene: 7. The CDR3 runs 17 residues. The CDR3 bases are TGTGCCAGCAGCCCTCTTACTAGCGGGGGGTTCTACAATGAGCAGTTCTTC. Translation: CASSPLTSGGFYNEQFF.

This clone appeared a few times. This same CDR3 is encoded by further DNA sequences in the sample. The CDR3 here is CASSDEGSPLHF. For the CDR3, the DNA is TGCGCCAGCAGTGACGAGGGATCACCCCTCCACTTT. The chain has TRBV10-1 and TRBJ1-6; no clear D gene. This CDR3 is 12 amino acids long. V was pared by 3 bases and J by 10 bases, with 7 bases between. Germline V CDR1 and CDR2: WNHNN, SYGVQD (reference sequence).

The gene calls are TRBV6-1 and TRBJ2-7; 7 bases agree with TRBD1. CDR1 and CDR2 (germline): MNHNS, SASEGT. V was pared by 8 bases and J by 2 bases, with 9 bases of the junction left unmatched. The CDR3 sequence is 14 residues long. In DNA form, the CDR3 reads TGTGCCAGCCGAGACAGGGAATCCCCCTACGAGCAGTACTTC. It codes for CASRDRESPYEQYF.

The chain combines TRBV25-1 with TRBJ1-1; a possible D gene is TRBD1 (6 bases). The CDR3 totals 13 residues. Germline CDR1 is MGHDK and CDR2 is SYGVNS. Trimming removed 1 base from V and 6 bases from J, with 9 bases in between. The CDR3 DNA sequence: TGTGCCAGCAGTGAATTGGGGGCCGCTGAAGCTTTCTTT. This gives the protein CASSELGAAEAFF.

The sample holds one count of this clone. The V call is TRBV27, the J call TRBJ2-1; 8 nucleotides align to TRBD2. This CDR3 contains 16 residues. V trimming: 1 base; J trimming: 5 bases; junction bases outside the gene matches: 7. CDR1 and CDR2 (germline): MNHEY, SMNVEV (reference sequence). CDR3 in DNA: TGTGCCAGCAGTTTATTAGGCGGGAGGTTGGACAATGAGCAGTTCTTC. This gives the protein CASSLLGGRLDNEQFF.

The chain joins TRBV30 to TRBJ2-7; 11 nucleotides match TRBD2. Trimming removed 5 bases from V and 2 bases from J; junction bases left unmatched: 11. This CDR3 contains 16 residues. Germline lookup yields CDR1 GTSNPN and CDR2 SVGIG (reference sequence). The CDR3 sequence is CAWGFKTSGSPYEQYF. The CDR3 DNA reads as TGTGCCTGGGGATTCAAAACTAGCGGGAGTCCCTACGAGCAGTACTTC.

V and J are TRBV4-1 and TRBJ2-7, with 8 bases matching TRBD2. V gave up 5 bases and J gave up 2 bases; unmatched junction bases: 8. The germline gives CDR1 MGHRA, CDR2 YSYEKL. This CDR3 has 15 residues. The CDR3 here is CASSIKLAATYEQYF. The CDR3 DNA reads TGCGCCAGCAGCATTAAACTAGCGGCTACCTACGAGCAGTACTTC.

The J gene is TRBJ2-3, the V gene TRBV5-4; D may be TRBD2 (7 bases). Germline V gene data show CDR1 as SGHNT and CDR2 as YYREEE (reference sequence). The V and J ends lost 6 bases and 3 bases respectively, with 17 bases between them. This CDR3 comprises 15 residues. The CDR3 spells CASTRGAPGTDTQYF. Written as DNA, the CDR3 is TGTGCCAGCACACGGGGGGCCCCCGGGACAGATACGCAGTATTTT.

CDR3 region: CASSYEAGRSVEQFF. In nucleotides, the CDR3 is TGTGCCAGCAGTTATGAGGCAGGGAGGAGTGTTGAGCAGTTCTTC. V and J are TRBV6-5 and TRBJ2-1; D is possibly TRBD2 (6 bases). The CDR3 is 15 amino acids. Deletions cut 3 bases from V and 9 bases from J, with 18 bases between. The germline V gene has CDR1 MNHEY and CDR2 SVGAGI.

The gene calls are TRBV28 and TRBJ2-7; 7 nucleotides align to TRBD2. The CDR3 is 15 residues long. The junction had 8 bases not matched to a gene; V was cut back by 4 bases and J by 2 bases. Germline V gene lookup returns CDR1 MDHEN and CDR2 SYDVKM. CDR3 DNA sequence: TGTGCCAGCAGTTCAAACACCGGGGGGACCTACGAGCAGTACTTC. Encoded protein: CASSSNTGGTYEQYF. The variable domain in full, completed from reference TRBV28 and TRBJ2-7, reads DVKVTQSSRYLVKRTGEKVFLECVQDMDHENMFWYRQDPGLGLRLIYFSYDVKMKEKGDIPEGYSVSREKKERFSLILESASTNQTSMYLCASSSNTGGTYEQYFGPGTRLTVT.

V is TRBV5-1 and J is TRBJ2-7, with D possibly being TRBD1 or TRBD2 (5 bases each). Germline V gene lookup returns CDR1 SGHRS and CDR2 YFSETQ. Trimming stripped 1 base from V and 0 bases from J, with 8 bases between. The CDR3 has 14 amino acids. CDR3 sequence: CASSLYGASYEQYF. DNA for the CDR3: TGCGCCAGCAGCTTGTACGGGGCCTCCTACGAGCAGTACTTC.

V is TRBV7-6 and J is TRBJ2-3, with 9 bases matching TRBD2. CDR1 and CDR2 (germline): SGHVS, FNYEAQ. The CDR3 runs to 19 residues. The V gene end was trimmed by 1 base and the J gene end by 3 bases; junction bases not matched to a gene: 14. The CDR3 DNA reads TGTGCCAGCAGCTTAGAAAGTGGCGGGGGGGTCCTCGGGACAGATACGCAGTATTTT. Translating gives CASSLESGGGVLGTDTQYF.

The chain carries TRBV30 and TRBJ2-2, with TRBD1 as a possible D gene (6 bases). V was pared by 2 bases and J by 1 base, with 11 bases between. The CDR3 has 15 residues. Germline V gene lookup returns CDR1 GTSNPN and CDR2 SVGIG (reference sequence). CDR3 amino acids: CAWSPGTLNTGELFF. The CDR3 DNA is TGTGCCTGGAGTCCGGGGACACTGAACACCGGGGAGCTGTTTTTT. Using reference TRBV30 and TRBJ2-2 for the parts outside the CDR3, the full variable domain is SQTIHQWPATLVQPVGSPLSLECTVEGTSNPNLYWYRQAAGRGLQLLFYSVGIGQISSEVPQNLSASRPQDRQFILSSKKLLLSDSGFYLCAWSPGTLNTGELFFGEGSRLTVL.

CDR3 residues: CASKSLWDSHTSNTGELFF. As DNA, the CDR3 is TGTGCCAGCAAATCCTTATGGGACAGCCATACTTCGAACACCGGGGAGCTGTTTTTT. V is TRBV27 and J is TRBJ2-2; 7 positions match TRBD1. The CDR3 contains 19 residues. Germline CDR1 reads MNHEY; CDR2 reads SMNVEV (reference sequence). The ends lost 7 bases at V and 0 bases at J; junction bases unmatched: 17.

The chain joins TRBV15 to TRBJ2-7, with 7 bases that match TRBD2. V was clipped by 0 bases and J by 2 bases; unmatched bases: 4. Germline CDR1 is LNHNV and CDR2 is YYDKDF (reference sequence). The CDR3 loop spans 15 amino acids. The CDR3 protein is CATSRDRGDPYEQYF. CDR3 coding DNA: TGTGCCACCAGCAGAGATCGGGGGGACCCCTACGAGCAGTACTTC.

V gene TRBV6-5 combines with J gene TRBJ1-2; 7 nucleotides align to TRBD1. CDR3 length equals 16 residues. The trim removed 6 bases at V and 4 bases at J, leaving 14 bases unmatched. Per the germline V gene, CDR1 is MNHEY and CDR2 is SVGAGI. CDR3 in amino acids: CASSYGEQGYGYGYTF. The CDR3 DNA follows: TGTGCCAGCAGCTACGGAGAACAGGGGTACGGCTATGGCTACACCTTC.

This rearrangement joins TRBV4-3 to TRBJ2-7; 7 nucleotides align to TRBD1. Germline trimming cut 0 bases from V and 5 bases from J; bases unmatched to any gene: 4. The CDR3 covers 14 residues. Per the germline V gene, CDR1 is LGHNA and CDR2 is YSLEER. The CDR3 DNA follows: TGCGCCAGCAGCCAAGATATGACAGGGAACGAGCAGTACTTC. This codes for CASSQDMTGNEQYF.

The chain links TRBV9 to TRBJ2-6, with TRBD1 matching over 8 bases. The germline V gene has CDR1 SGDLS and CDR2 YYNGEE. J gave up 2 bases and V 4 bases, and 5 bases lay outside the gene matches. There are 16 residues in the CDR3. CDR3 amino acids: CASSIPRGPGANVLTF. The DNA for the CDR3 is TGTGCCAGCAGCATCCCCAGGGGGCCTGGGGCCAACGTCCTGACTTTC.

The V call is TRBV5-1, the J call TRBJ1-3, with TRBD1 matching 8 bases. Germline V gene data show CDR1 as SGHRS and CDR2 as YFSETQ. V lost 4 bases to trimming and J lost 2 bases; unmatched junction nucleotides: 11. There are 17 residues in the CDR3. CDR3 coding DNA: TGCGCCAGCAGCGCGGACAGGGAAGGTTGGCCTGGAAACACCATATATTTT. Its protein is CASSADREGWPGNTIYF.

This chain connects TRBV12-5 to TRBJ2-7; 12 positions agree with TRBD2. CDR1 LGHNT and CDR2 FRNRAP come from the germline V gene. This CDR3 is built from 15 residues. Trimming at V came to 5 bases and at J to 2 bases, leaving 4 bases not matched to a gene. The CDR3 DNA follows: TGTGCTAGTGGTAAAAGACTAGCGGGGGCCTACGAGCAGTACTTC. Amino acid sequence: CASGKRLAGAYEQYF.

This chain uses TRBV13 with TRBJ1-3, with 10 bases fitting TRBD1. The germline V gene encodes CDR1 PRHDT and CDR2 FYEKMQ (reference sequence). The ends lost 5 bases at V and 0 bases at J; junction bases unmatched: 4. The CDR3 runs to 16 residues. Here the CDR3 DNA reads TGTGCCAGCAGCCTGGGACAGGGGAACTCTGGAAACACCATATATTTT. Translation: CASSLGQGNSGNTIYF.

The chain combines TRBV19 with TRBJ1-6, with a tentative D call TRBD1 (5 bases). V lost 6 bases to trimming and J lost 7 bases, with 16 bases between them. Germline CDR1 LNHDA, CDR2 SQIVND (reference sequence). CDR3 size: 15 residues. The CDR3 bases are TGTGCCAGTAGGGCGGGAGGGACGGAAAATTCACCCCTCCACTTT. Amino acid sequence: CASRAGGTENSPLHF.

The chain joins TRBV15 to TRBJ1-2; D gene uncertain. The CDR3 is 12 amino acids. The germline V and J ends were trimmed by 0 bases and 4 bases, with 3 bases remaining between them. Germline loops: CDR1 LNHNV, CDR2 YYDKDF (reference sequence). CDR3 in amino acids: CATSRESYGYTF. CDR3 DNA sequence: TGTGCCACCAGCAGAGAAAGCTATGGCTACACCTTC.

The V gene is TRBV11-2, the J gene TRBJ2-5, with D perhaps assigned TRBD1 or TRBD2 (5 bases each). CDR1 is SGHAT, CDR2 FQNNGV, per germline. The CDR3 totals 15 residues. Deletions cut 6 bases from V and 1 base from J, with 15 bases between. The CDR3 nucleotides read TGTGCCAGCAGTCTCATCATGGGGGTCCAAGAGACCCAGTACTTC. Translated, it gives CASSLIMGVQETQYF.

This chain uses TRBV27 with TRBJ1-1, with D possibly matching TRBD1 (5 bases). The germline CDR1 and CDR2 sequences are MNHEY and SMNVEV (reference sequence). Trimming took 2 bases from V and 3 from J, leaving 13 bases between them. The CDR3 sequence is 15 residues long. CDR3 DNA: TGTGCCAGCAGTTTAGGGGGGTTGGGGGACACTGAAGCTTTCTTT. It is translated as CASSLGGLGDTEAFF.

The chain joins TRBV6-6 to TRBJ1-4; D unresolved. Germline CDR1 is MNHNY and CDR2 is SVGAGI (reference sequence). Trimming pared 2 bases from V and 7 bases from J, leaving 5 bases between. The CDR3 spans 12 residues. For the CDR3, the DNA is TGTGCCAGCAGTTACCTTCTTGAAAAACTGTTTTTT. It codes for CASSYLLEKLFF.

This clone was observed a single time. The chain employs TRBV28 and TRBJ1-1, with D perhaps TRBD1 (5 bases). V was trimmed by 3 bases and J by 6 bases, leaving 11 bases between them. Germline V gene data show CDR1 as MDHEN and CDR2 as SYDVKM. The CDR3 is made up of 13 amino acids. The CDR3 region has the DNA TGTGCCAGCAGTTTGGACGGGGGGTCTGAAGCTTTCTTT. It yields the protein CASSLDGGSEAFF. Full variable domain (remainder filled in from reference TRBV28 and TRBJ1-1): DVKVTQSSRYLVKRTGEKVFLECVQDMDHENMFWYRQDPGLGLRLIYFSYDVKMKEKGDIPEGYSVSREKKERFSLILESASTNQTSMYLCASSLDGGSEAFFGQGTRLTVV.

The genes are TRBV7-9 and TRBJ1-4, with 7 bases aligning to TRBD1. The germline V gene has CDR1 SEHNR and CDR2 FQNEAQ (reference sequence). The junction had 6 bases not matched to a gene; V was cut back by 3 bases and J by 8 bases. The length of the CDR3 is 14 residues. The CDR3 protein is CASSLDRTNEKLFF. CDR3 nucleotide sequence: TGTGCCAGCAGCTTGGACAGGACGAACGAAAAACTGTTTTTT.

This clone was seen just once. V gene TRBV7-9 combines with J gene TRBJ2-1; perhaps D is TRBD1 or TRBD2 (5 bases each). The CDR3 has 14 residues. Between the trimmed V and J ends, which lost 5 bases and 6 bases, there was a span of 14 bases. Germline V gene sequence: CDR1 SEHNR, CDR2 FQNEAQ (reference sequence). The CDR3 DNA reads TGTGCCAGCAGCCTGCCGGGGACCCCCAATGAGCAGTTCTTC. This encodes CASSLPGTPNEQFF.

This clone was observed a few times. The chain uses TRBV27 and TRBJ2-1; D might be TRBD2 (6 bases). Trimming cost V 5 bases and J 0 bases, with 11 bases left between them. Per germline, CDR1 MNHEY and CDR2 SMNVEV (reference sequence). The length of the CDR3 is 15 residues. The DNA for the CDR3 is TGTGCCAGCAGTGCGGACGGGAGCTCCTACAATGAGCAGTTCTTC. This translates into CASSADGSSYNEQFF.